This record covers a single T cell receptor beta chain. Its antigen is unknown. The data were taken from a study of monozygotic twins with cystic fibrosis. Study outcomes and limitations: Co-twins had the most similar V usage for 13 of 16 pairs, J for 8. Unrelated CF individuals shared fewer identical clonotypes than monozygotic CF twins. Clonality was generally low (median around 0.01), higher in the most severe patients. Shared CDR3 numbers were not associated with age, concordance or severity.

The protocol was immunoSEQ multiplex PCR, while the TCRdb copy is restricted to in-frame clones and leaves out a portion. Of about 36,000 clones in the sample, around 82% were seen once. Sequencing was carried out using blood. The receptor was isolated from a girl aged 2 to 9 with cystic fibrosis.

The CDR3 region is CASSGSGTGGYNEQFF. DNA for the CDR3: TGTGCCAGCAGCGGCTCCGGGACAGGGGGCTACAATGAGCAGTTCTTC. The gene calls are TRBV9 and TRBJ2-1; 11 bases map to TRBD1. This CDR3 region has 16 residues. After removal of 3 bases from V and 3 bases from J, the junction contained 5 bases not matched to a gene. Germline CDR1 and CDR2: SGDLS and YYNGEE.